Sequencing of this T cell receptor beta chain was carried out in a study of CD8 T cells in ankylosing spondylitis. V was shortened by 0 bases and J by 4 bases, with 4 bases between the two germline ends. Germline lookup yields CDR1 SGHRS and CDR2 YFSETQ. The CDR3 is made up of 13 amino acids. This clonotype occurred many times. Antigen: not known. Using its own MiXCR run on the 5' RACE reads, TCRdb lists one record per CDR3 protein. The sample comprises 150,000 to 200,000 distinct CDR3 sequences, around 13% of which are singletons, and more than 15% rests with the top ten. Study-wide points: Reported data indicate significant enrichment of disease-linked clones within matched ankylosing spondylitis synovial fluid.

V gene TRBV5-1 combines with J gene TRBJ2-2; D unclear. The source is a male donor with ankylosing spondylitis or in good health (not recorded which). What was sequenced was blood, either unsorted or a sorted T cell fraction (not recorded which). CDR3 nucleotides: TGCGCCAGCAGCTTGGAAGTCACCGGGGAGCTGTTTTTT. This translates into CASSLEVTGELFF.